The rows below give T cell receptor beta chains drawn from one sample of a study of long-term antiretroviral therapy in people with HIV. The repertoire was sequenced with immunoSEQ multiplex PCR; TCRdb's copy has only in-frame clones and lacks some. Of 35,000 or so clones in the sample, over 60% are singletons; the top ten hold just over 7%. The input for sequencing was unsorted PBMCs, taken 2 years after starting antiretroviral therapy. The receptors shown here come from a woman aged 45-65 years with HIV. CDR3s include the opening cysteine and the closing phenylalanine or tryptophan. The D gene is left open where the match is weak. Where a row states a size, it is once, few, many or the class of an expanded clone; other rows omit it.

>TRBV19|TRBJ1-2|NA|NA
CASSNADRYYGYTF
TGTGCCAGTAGTAACGCCGACAGATACTATGGCTACACCTTC
>TRBV5-1|TRBJ2-4|NA|TRBD1
CASSLEAGGWENIQYF
TGCGCCAGCAGCTTGGAGGCAGGGGGCTGGGAAAACATTCAGTACTTC
>TRBV28|TRBJ1-2|NA|NA
CASTLSGGSGNGYTF
TGTGCCAGCACCCTCTCCGGGGGGTCCGGTAATGGCTACACCTTC
>TRBV5-1|TRBJ2-2|NA|NA
CASSIDGVKTGELFF
TGCGCCAGCAGCATTGACGGCGTTAAGACCGGGGAGCTGTTTTTT
>TRBV18|TRBJ1-2|once|TRBD1
CASSTDRGFYGYTF
TGTGCCAGCTCTACAGACAGGGGGTTCTATGGCTACACCTTC
>TRBV11-1|TRBJ2-7|NA|NA
CASSLDPGPTTYEQYF
TGTGCCAGCAGCTTAGATCCCGGCCCAACCACCTACGAGCAGTACTTC
>TRBV15|TRBJ1-2|NA|NA
CATSRDWGNYGYTF
TGTGCCACCAGCAGAGATTGGGGAAACTATGGCTACACCTTC
>TRBV5-1|TRBJ2-3|once|TRBD1
CASSLRTGKEDTQYF
TGCGCCAGCAGCTTGAGGACAGGGAAAGAAGATACGCAGTATTTT
>TRBV27|TRBJ2-7|NA|NA
CASSLLIGQSSYEQYF
TGTGCCAGCAGTTTATTAATTGGCCAGAGCTCCTACGAGCAGTACTTC
>TRBV18|TRBJ1-2|NA|NA
CASSPQSLGGDGYGYTF
TGTGCCAGCTCACCACAATCTTTAGGGGGTGATGGTTATGGCTACACCTTC
>TRBV18|TRBJ2-5|NA|TRBD1
CASSRGQEETQYF
TGTGCCAGCTCACGGGGACAGGAAGAGACCCAGTACTTC